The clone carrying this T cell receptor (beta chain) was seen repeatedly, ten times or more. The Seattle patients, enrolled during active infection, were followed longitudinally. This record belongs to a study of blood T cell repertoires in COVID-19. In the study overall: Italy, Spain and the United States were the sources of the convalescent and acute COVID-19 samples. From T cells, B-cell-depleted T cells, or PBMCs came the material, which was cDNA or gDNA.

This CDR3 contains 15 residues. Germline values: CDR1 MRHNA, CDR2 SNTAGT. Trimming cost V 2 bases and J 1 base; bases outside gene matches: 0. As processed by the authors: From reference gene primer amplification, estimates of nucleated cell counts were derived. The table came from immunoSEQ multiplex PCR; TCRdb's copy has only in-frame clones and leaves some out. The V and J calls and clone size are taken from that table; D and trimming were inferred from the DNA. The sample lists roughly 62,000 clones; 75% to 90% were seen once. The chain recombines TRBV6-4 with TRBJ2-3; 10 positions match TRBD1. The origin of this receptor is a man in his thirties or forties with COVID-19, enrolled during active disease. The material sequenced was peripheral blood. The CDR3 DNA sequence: TGTGCCAGCAGTGACGGGACAGGGGGCACAGATACGCAGTATTTT. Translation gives CASSDGTGGTDTQYF.